What follows are 19 T cell receptor beta chains derived from one specimen sequenced in a study of T cells after posttransplantation cyclophosphamide. Sequenced by immunoSEQ multiplex PCR; TCRdb stores in-frame clones only, minus some. The table lists some 7,000 clones, about 92% of them singletons. Cyclophosphamide on days +3 and +4 followed busulfan-fludarabine conditioning and a marrow graft. This specimen consisted of PBMCs, obtained 1,300 to 1,500 days after allogeneic stem cell transplant with posttransplant cyclophosphamide. The receptor set was obtained from a female patient in her forties or fifties who received an allogeneic stem cell transplant from a related donor, was CMV-positive, and had no GVHD. Part of the T cell pool may stem from the graft donor.

The chain recombines TRBV18 with TRBJ2-7, with a weak D call TRBD2 (5 bases). The CDR3 has 15 amino acids. Germline V gene sequence: CDR1 KGHSH, CDR2 LQKENI. The V end lost 3 bases, the J end lost 5 bases, and 17 bases lay between the germline ends. CDR3 in DNA: TGTGCCAGCTCACCCCGGAGCGGTCGGGGAGACGAGCAGTACTTC. It is translated as CASSPRSGRGDEQYF.

As DNA, the CDR3 is TGTGCCAGCAGTTTCCGGAGTAACTATGGCTACACCTTC. Its protein product is CASSFRSNYGYTF. The chain uses TRBV27 and TRBJ1-2; no clear D. Per the germline V gene, CDR1 is MNHEY and CDR2 is SMNVEV (reference sequence). The CDR3 spans 13 residues. V lost 3 bases and J lost 1, with 6 bases in between.

CDR3 in amino acids: CASNRGAANYGYTF. The CDR3 DNA sequence: TGTGCCAGTAACAGGGGGGCAGCTAACTATGGCTACACCTTC. This rearrangement joins TRBV19 to TRBJ1-2, with TRBD1 identical over 8 bases. This CDR3 comprises 14 residues. Per germline, CDR1 LNHDA and CDR2 SQIVND (reference sequence). The V gene end was trimmed by 7 bases and the J gene end by 0 bases; junction bases not matched to a gene: 4. Combining the CDR3 with reference TRBV19 and TRBJ1-2 gives the whole variable domain DGGITQSPKYLFRKEGQNVTLSCEQNLNHDAMYWYRQDPGQGLRLIYYSQIVNDFQKGDIAEGYSVSREKKESFPLTVTSAQKNPTAFYLCASNRGAANYGYTFGSGTRLTVV.

The chain combines TRBV14 with TRBJ2-3; D uncertain. The CDR3 is made up of 15 amino acids. Per the germline V gene, CDR1 is SGHDN and CDR2 is FVKESK. V gave up 0 bases and J gave up 0 bases, with 7 bases separating them. CDR3 sequence reads: CASSQDEFSTDTQYF. CDR3 nucleotides: TGTGCCAGCAGCCAAGATGAGTTTAGCACAGATACGCAGTATTTT.

The gene calls are TRBV29-1 and TRBJ1-2; TRBD1 agrees at 8 bases. Unmatched junction bases numbered 6, after V lost 0 bases and J lost 3 bases. The CDR3 loop spans 15 amino acids. CDR1 is SQVTM and CDR2 is ANQGSEA in the germline V gene. The chain's CDR3 is CSVEDRTGSDYGYTF. In DNA, the CDR3 is TGCAGCGTTGAAGACCGGACAGGGTCTGACTATGGCTACACCTTC.

This sequence joins TRBV6-6 and TRBJ1-2; no clear D. Trimming took off 6 bases at V and 5 bases at J, with 19 bases between the two ends. This CDR3 is built from 15 residues. CDR1 MNHNY and CDR2 SVGAGI come from the germline V gene (reference sequence). The CDR3 spells CASRFDGVGGYGYTF. The CDR3 DNA reads as TGTGCCAGCAGATTTGACGGAGTGGGTGGATATGGCTACACCTTC.

This clone was found a few times. This rearrangement joins TRBV2 to TRBJ1-3; weak D call: TRBD1 (5 bases). V lost 3 bases to trimming and J lost 0 bases, with 12 bases between them. The CDR3 loop spans 16 amino acids. The germline gives CDR1 SNHLY, CDR2 FYNNEI. DNA of the CDR3: TGTGCCAGCAGTGAGTTCGTGGGGCTCTCTGGAAACACCATATATTTT. Translated: CASSEFVGLSGNTIYF.

This chain joins TRBV7-6 and TRBJ1-4; 8 bases align to TRBD1. This CDR3 comprises 15 residues. The J segment lost 4 bases and the V segment lost 2 bases, leaving 3 bases of the junction unmatched. Germline loops: CDR1 SGHVS, CDR2 FNYEAQ. The CDR3 protein is CASSLLGQDNEKLFF. The CDR3, as DNA: TGTGCCAGCAGCTTATTGGGACAGGATAATGAAAAACTGTTTTTT.

The chain recombines TRBV7-9 with TRBJ2-3, with 11 bases fitting TRBD2. The V gene's germline CDR1 is SEHNR and CDR2 FQNEAQ (reference sequence). Unmatched junction bases numbered 6, after V lost 5 bases and J lost 2 bases. The length of the CDR3 is 16 residues. The CDR3 sequence: CASSQIAGGLTDTQYF. As DNA, the CDR3 is TGTGCCAGCAGCCAAATAGCGGGAGGGCTCACAGATACGCAGTATTTT.

The gene calls are TRBV7-6 and TRBJ1-5; no definite D call. The CDR3 is made up of 14 amino acids. Trimming left V 5 bases short and J 0 bases short, with 8 bases between. The V gene's germline CDR1 is SGHVS and CDR2 FNYEAQ. CDR3 residues: CASSPLYSNQPQHF. The CDR3 DNA sequence: TGTGCCAGCAGCCCCCTATATAGCAATCAGCCCCAGCATTTT.

Only a few counts were recorded for this clone. The chain combines TRBV5-1 with TRBJ2-5; the match to TRBD1 covers 10 bases. The CDR3 is made up of 14 amino acids. Per the germline V gene, CDR1 is SGHRS and CDR2 is YFSETQ. V was pared by 4 bases and J by 5 bases, with 5 bases of the junction left unmatched. The CDR3 DNA reads TGCGCCAGCAGCGCAGGGACAGGGGTGGAGACCCAGTACTTC. The encoded protein is CASSAGTGVETQYF.

This rearrangement joins TRBV6-1 to TRBJ2-6; possibly TRBD1 for D (5 bases). Trimming removed 8 bases at V and 2 bases at J, with 13 bases between. The CDR3 extends over 15 amino acids. CDR1 is MNHNS, CDR2 SASEGT, per germline. CDR3 nucleotide sequence: TGTGCCAGCGAGTCAGGGTTGGCTGGGGCCAACGTCCTGACTTTC. It encodes CASESGLAGANVLTF.

The chain carries TRBV10-2 and TRBJ2-7, with D possibly TRBD2 on 5 matching bases. The germline V and J ends were trimmed by 3 bases and 6 bases, with 9 bases remaining between them. Germline V gives CDR1 WSHSY, CDR2 SAAADI. The CDR3 is 12 residues long. CDR3: CASSEFGGEQYF. The CDR3 DNA sequence: TGCGCCAGCAGTGAATTTGGAGGCGAGCAGTACTTC.

The chain couples TRBV6-5 to TRBJ2-1; no firm D call. The CDR3 is 14 amino acids. Germline V gene lookup returns CDR1 MNHEY and CDR2 SVGAGI. V gave up 2 bases and J gave up 8 bases, with 13 bases separating them. The CDR3 DNA reads TGTGCCAGCAGTTACGGTGATCTTCGAGATGAGCAGTTCTTC. It codes for CASSYGDLRDEQFF.

This clone was recorded only once. The chain has TRBV7-3 and TRBJ2-2, with no clear D. CDR1 and CDR2 (germline): SGHTA, FQGTGA. V lost 0 bases and J 5 bases, leaving 16 bases between the germline ends. This CDR3 has 17 residues. CDR3 bases: TGTGCCAGCAGCTTAACTCCTCGTTTATCCGTGACCGGGGAGCTGTTTTTT. The encoded protein is CASSLTPRLSVTGELFF.

This rearrangement joins TRBV4-1 to TRBJ2-1; 7 nucleotides agree with TRBD2. The CDR3 runs to 17 residues. Germline trimming cut 3 bases from V and 6 bases from J; bases unmatched to any gene: 14. Germline CDR1 MGHRA, CDR2 YSYEKL. The CDR3 protein is CASSHSFSSSGGNEQFF. The CDR3 DNA sequence: TGCGCCAGCAGCCATTCATTCTCTTCCTCGGGGGGCAATGAGCAGTTCTTC.

The rearrangement joins TRBV5-1 to TRBJ2-1; a possible D gene is TRBD1 (6 bases). V was cut by 0 bases and J by 5 bases, with 12 bases left in between. CDR3 length: 15 amino acids. Germline CDR1 reads SGHRS; CDR2 reads YFSETQ. Written as DNA, the CDR3 is TGCGCCAGCAGCTTGGACAGGGCGACCCACAATGAGCAGTTCTTC. Its protein is CASSLDRATHNEQFF.

V and J are TRBV19 and TRBJ1-3; 8 nucleotides match TRBD1. Germline V lookup: CDR1 LNHDA, CDR2 SQIVND (reference sequence). Trimming took 6 bases from V and 0 from J; bases not matched to a gene: 10. CDR3 length: 17 residues. CDR3 in DNA: TGTGCCAGTAGCCGTCGGGGACAGGAGAGCTCTGGAAACACCATATATTTT. This encodes CASSRRGQESSGNTIYF.

The rearrangement joins TRBV28 to TRBJ2-7, with 10 bases lining up with TRBD2. This CDR3 has 15 amino acids. J gave up 3 bases and V 3 bases, and 5 bases lay outside the gene matches. CDR1 is MDHEN and CDR2 is SYDVKM in the germline V gene. In DNA, the CDR3 is TGTGCCAGCAGTTTGTGGACTAGCGGAGTCTACGAGCAGTACTTC. It is translated as CASSLWTSGVYEQYF.